Listed here is a single T cell receptor (beta chain). Its antigen specificity is not known. Per-base qualities were not stored, and no clone one base away is much larger. TCR beta chain CDR3 regions were immunosequenced using the ImmunoSEQ Assay (Adaptive Biotechnologies). In the source study's methods: TCRB rearrangements, read counts, read proportions and gene usage were exported through the ImmunoSEQ Analyzer platform. T-cell clonality was calculated on productive rearrangements as 1 minus Pielou's evenness. Clonal space homeostasis binned clonotypes as rare, small, medium, large or hyperexpanded (0.01 to 1 of the repertoire). TCR productive clonality was compared across immune clusters C1, C2 and C3 using the Wilcoxon rank sum test. TCRdb limited this immuneACCESS table to in-frame rearrangements with V and J called. A share of clones is missing; checked studies link under half to unresolved V genes, and the rest is unexplained. For V, J and clone size, that table is used; D and trimming come from the DNA. This sample gives roughly 2,300 clones in total; approximately 70% of them show up just once. The ten largest clones represent less than 15% of the sample.

The data derive from a study of the immune and genomic landscape of osteosarcoma (dated by TCRdb to the early 2020s). As for the study more broadly: The overall cohort comprised more than 40 pediatric and adult patients with high-grade osteosarcoma, with a median age at diagnosis of about 27 years (range roughly 5-81). Poor-risk disease was overrepresented in the cohort, as 73% of patients had an unfavorable pathologic response to standard therapy and roughly 66% had died. Patients in the overall cohort were around 60% male, and approximately 73% presented with localized disease at diagnosis. To define immunogenic potential, the study profiled osteosarcoma specimens using whole genome, RNA and T-cell receptor sequencing along with immunohistochemistry and reverse phase protein arrays. To characterize the osteosarcoma immunogenomic landscape, the TCR sequencing results were combined with transcriptome, protein array and immunostaining data. The goal of the study was to explain why immune checkpoint inhibitors have shown limited clinical activity in osteosarcoma. Three patients contributed two samples from the same tumor site. What the study reported, not specific to this receptor: The clonality benchmarks were taken from external normal skin and healthy peripheral blood data instead of from matched normal tissue. TCR productive clonality was greater in the immune-hot C3 cluster than in the cold C1 cluster, although TCR productive clonality remained low overall. Productive TCR clonality was low overall, averaging about 0.091 with a maximum of roughly 0.3, suggesting limited T-cell clonal expansion. Roughly 5 cases had a single hyperexpanded clone dominating the repertoire, and all had fewer than 100 T-cell clonotypes. Sample size was not determined by any statistical method, because osteosarcoma is rare and every possible sample was collected. Along with the frozen tumor specimens, matched blood was collected from just a couple of patients.

The specimens were post-treatment primary, local recurrence and metastasis tumors obtained from patients with a poor prognosis. The CDR3, cysteine through phenylalanine, is 16 amino acids long. The sequence is cut down to CDR3 DNA, 48 bases in frame from base 1. V ends up 5 bases short and J 2 bases short, with an unmatched junction base count of 10. CDR1 SGHTA and CDR2 FQGTGA are derived from the germline V gene. Recombination linked TRBV7-3 to TRBJ2-5; 8 bases in between match TRBD2. This TCR was recovered from a human donor with osteosarcoma. The sequenced material came from osteosarcoma tumor tissue from the lung. Here is the DNA: TGTGCCAGCAGCCCCACGGGGGGGGGCCCTCAAGAGACCCAGTACTTC. Translated, this gives CASSPTGGGPQETQYF. Full variable domain (CDR3 extended with the reference TRBV7-3 and TRBJ2-5 proteins): GAGVSQTPSNKVTEKGKYVELRCDPISGHTALYWYRQSLGQGPEFLIYFQGTGAADDSGLPNDRFFAVRPEGSVSTLKIQRTERGDSAVYLCASSPTGGGPQETQYFGPGTRLLVL.